Sequencing of this T cell receptor (beta chain) was carried out in a study of human T cells and chemical hapten exposure. V shed 1 base and J shed 2 bases, with 17 bases lying between them. The CDR3 runs 17 residues. Germline CDR1 and CDR2: SGHNT and YYREEE (reference sequence). Time point defined: patch test 2, 6 weeks after DPC sensitization. This sample's treatment: therapeutic diphenylcyclopropenone sensitization with weekly scalp DPC. One entry per CDR3 protein results from TCRdb running MiXCR on the RACE reads. The data contain approximately 91,000 distinct CDR3 sequences, approximately 10% of them seen just once; the ten biggest clones take up about 1.6%. In this sample, this clonotype turned up many times.

The V and J genes are TRBV5-4 and TRBJ2-3; D perhaps matches TRBD2 (6 bases). The receptor was isolated from a man between 18 and 29 years old with alopecia areata. Some clones in this sample may be carry-over from other donors' samples. The sequencing used whole blood, collected in connection with sensitization to the hapten diphenylcyclopropenone (DPC). CDR3 protein: CASSLKVVAGNTDTQYF. CDR3 in DNA: TGTGCCAGCAGCTTGAAAGTAGTGGCGGGAAACACAGATACGCAGTATTTT.